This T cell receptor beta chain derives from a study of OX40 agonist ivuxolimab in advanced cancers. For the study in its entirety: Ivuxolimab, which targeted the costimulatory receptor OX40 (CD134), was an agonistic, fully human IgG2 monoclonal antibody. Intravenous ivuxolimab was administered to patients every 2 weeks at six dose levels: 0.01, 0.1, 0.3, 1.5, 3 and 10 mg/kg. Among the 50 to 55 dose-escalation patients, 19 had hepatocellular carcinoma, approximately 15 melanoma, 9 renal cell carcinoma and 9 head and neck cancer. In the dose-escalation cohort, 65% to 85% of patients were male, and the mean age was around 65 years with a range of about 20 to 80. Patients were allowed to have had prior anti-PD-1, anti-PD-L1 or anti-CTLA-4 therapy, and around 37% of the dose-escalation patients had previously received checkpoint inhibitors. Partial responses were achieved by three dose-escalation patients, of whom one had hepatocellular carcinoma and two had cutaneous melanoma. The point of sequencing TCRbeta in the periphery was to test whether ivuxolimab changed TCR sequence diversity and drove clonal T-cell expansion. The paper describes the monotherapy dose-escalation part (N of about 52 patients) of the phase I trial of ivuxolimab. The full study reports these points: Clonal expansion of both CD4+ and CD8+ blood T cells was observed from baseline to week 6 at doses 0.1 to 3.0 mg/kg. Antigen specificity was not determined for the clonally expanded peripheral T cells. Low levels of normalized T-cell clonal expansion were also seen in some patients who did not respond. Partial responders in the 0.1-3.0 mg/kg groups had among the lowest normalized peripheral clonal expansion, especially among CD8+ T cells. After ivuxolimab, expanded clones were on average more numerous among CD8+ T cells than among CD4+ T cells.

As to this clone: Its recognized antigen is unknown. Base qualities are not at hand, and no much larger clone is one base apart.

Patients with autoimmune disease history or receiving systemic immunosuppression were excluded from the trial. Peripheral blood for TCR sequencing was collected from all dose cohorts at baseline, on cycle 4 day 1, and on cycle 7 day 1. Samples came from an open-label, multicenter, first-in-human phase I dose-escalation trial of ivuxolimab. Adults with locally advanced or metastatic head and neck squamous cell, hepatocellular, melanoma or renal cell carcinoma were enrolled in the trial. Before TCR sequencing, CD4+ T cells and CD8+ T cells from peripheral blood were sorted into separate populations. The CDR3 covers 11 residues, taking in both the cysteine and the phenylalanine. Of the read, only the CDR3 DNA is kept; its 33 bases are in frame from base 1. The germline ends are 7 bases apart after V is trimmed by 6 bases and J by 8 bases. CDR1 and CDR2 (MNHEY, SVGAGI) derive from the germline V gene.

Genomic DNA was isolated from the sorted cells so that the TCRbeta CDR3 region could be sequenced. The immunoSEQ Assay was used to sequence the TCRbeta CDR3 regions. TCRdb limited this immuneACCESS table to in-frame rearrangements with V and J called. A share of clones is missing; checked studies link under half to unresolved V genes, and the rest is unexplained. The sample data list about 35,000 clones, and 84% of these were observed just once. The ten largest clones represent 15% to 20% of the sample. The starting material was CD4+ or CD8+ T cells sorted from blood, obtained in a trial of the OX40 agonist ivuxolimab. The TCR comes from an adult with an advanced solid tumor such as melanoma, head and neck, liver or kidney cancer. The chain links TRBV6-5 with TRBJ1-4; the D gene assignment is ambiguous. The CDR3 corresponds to CASRLNEKLFF. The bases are TGTGCCAGCAGACTTAACGAAAAACTGTTTTTT.